This TCR beta chain was documented in a study of immune evolution from preneoplasia to lung adenocarcinoma. Whole-study results and caveats: Highest clonality occurred in KRAS-mutant, not EGFR-mutant or double wild-type, nodules. Normal lung had highest clonality; later lesions appeared denser, more diverse.

Germline V lookup: CDR1 LNHDA, CDR2 SQIVND (reference sequence). This CDR3 has 13 residues. V was clipped by 5 bases and J by 1 base, with 7 bases between them. Measured with immunoSEQ multiplex PCR; TCRdb has only the in-frame clones, and not every one. The table includes some 5,000 clones, about four fifths detected once. For this clone: The antigen is not known.

Sequencing used FFPE lung adenocarcinoma in situ tissue. The clonotype was recovered from an older person with lung adenocarcinoma. The chain recombines TRBV19 with TRBJ2-3; no reliable D call. The CDR3 region has the DNA TGTGCCAGTAGTTCGGCTCGCACAGATACGCAGTATTTT. Its translation: CASSSARTDTQYF.